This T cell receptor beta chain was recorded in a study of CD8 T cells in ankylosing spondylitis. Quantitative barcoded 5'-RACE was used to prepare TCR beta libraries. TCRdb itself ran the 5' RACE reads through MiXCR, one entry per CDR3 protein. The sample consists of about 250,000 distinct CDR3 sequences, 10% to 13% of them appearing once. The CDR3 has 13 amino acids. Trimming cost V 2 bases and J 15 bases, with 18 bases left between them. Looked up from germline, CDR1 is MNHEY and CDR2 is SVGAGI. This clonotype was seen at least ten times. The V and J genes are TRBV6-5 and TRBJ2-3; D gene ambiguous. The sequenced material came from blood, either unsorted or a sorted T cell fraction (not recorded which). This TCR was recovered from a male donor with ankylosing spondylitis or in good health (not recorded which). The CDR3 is CASSYNKNAHRYF. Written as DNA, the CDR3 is TGTGCCAGCAGTTACAACAAAAACGCCCATCGATATTTT.